What follows is one TCR beta chain and its context. The data were obtained in a study of T cell clones after liver transplantation. Measured with immunoSEQ multiplex PCR; TCRdb has only the in-frame clones, and not every one. The profile covers 55,000 to 70,000 clones, with around 92% appearing a single time and roughly 0.98% taken by the ten largest. Trimming took off 1 base at V and 3 bases at J, with 9 bases between the two ends. Germline lookup yields CDR1 SQVTM and CDR2 ANQGSEA. CDR3 size: 13 residues. Here the sequenced sample was CD4+ T cells from blood, taken approximately 27 months after liver transplant. The clonotype comes from a human patient who received a liver transplant. Some of the T cells might come from the graft donor. The J gene is TRBJ2-5, the V gene TRBV29-1; D gene ambiguous. CDR3 region: CSVEGTAKETQYF. CDR3 coding DNA: TGCAGCGTTGAAGGGACCGCTAAAGAGACCCAGTACTTC. Looking up the rest from reference TRBV29-1 and TRBJ2-5 gives the full variable domain: SAVISQKPSRDICQRGTSLTIQCQVDSQVTMMFWYRQQPGQSLTLIATANQGSEATYESGFVIDKFPISRPNLTFSTLTVSNMSPEDSSIYLCSVEGTAKETQYFGPGTRLLVL.